This passage covers 26 T cell receptor beta chains from one sample sequenced in a study of radiotherapy plus CTLA-4 blockade in lung cancer. The method was immunoSEQ multiplex PCR; TCRdb's version includes in-frame clones alone and lacks a portion of them. Seen here are 75,000 to 100,000 clones, about 81% observed once, and the top ten hold approximately 3.4%. Material: peripheral blood, obtained from a patient treated with radiotherapy plus ipilimumab. These receptors were taken from a human donor with non-small cell lung cancer who had a partial response to radiotherapy plus ipilimumab.

The CDR3 is CASSKLAGLADTQYF. CDR3 nucleotide sequence: TGTGCCAGCAGCAAACTAGCGGGTCTCGCAGATACGCAGTATTTT. The J gene is TRBJ2-3, the V gene TRBV11-2, with TRBD2 identical over 9 bases. Looked up from germline, CDR1 is SGHAT and CDR2 is FQNNGV. Trimming removed 5 bases from V and 4 bases from J; junction bases left unmatched: 7. This CDR3 comprises 15 residues.

The chain recombines TRBV5-6 with TRBJ2-7; possible D gene TRBD1, 6 bases. CDR3 length: 16 amino acids. Trimming shortened V by 1 base and J by 0 bases, and 14 bases separated the two germline ends. Per the germline V gene, CDR1 is SGHDT and CDR2 is YYEEEE. The CDR3 spells CASSLFQGPSSYEQYF. CDR3 nucleotides: TGTGCCAGCAGCTTGTTTCAGGGGCCCAGCTCCTACGAGCAGTACTTC.

This clone was seen only once. The chain is built from TRBV28 and TRBJ1-2; 11 bases match TRBD1. CDR1 MDHEN and CDR2 SYDVKM come from the germline V gene. J gave up 2 bases and V 2 bases, and 4 bases lay outside the gene matches. The CDR3 length is 16 residues. CDR3 sequence (DNA): TGTGCCAGCAGTTTAAGGGGGACAGGGGGAAACTATGGCTACACCTTC. Translating gives CASSLRGTGGNYGYTF.

The J gene is TRBJ2-3, the V gene TRBV28; a possible D gene is TRBD1 (5 bases). Germline V CDR1 and CDR2: MDHEN, SYDVKM. V shed 8 bases and J shed 1 base, with 10 bases lying between them. The CDR3 has 13 residues. CDR3 residues: CASRGQGTDTQYF. The CDR3 DNA is TGTGCCAGCCGAGGACAAGGCACAGATACGCAGTATTTT.

This clone was counted between two and nine times. The chain uses TRBV2 and TRBJ2-1, with D possibly matching TRBD2 (6 bases). Germline lookup yields CDR1 SNHLY and CDR2 FYNNEI. The ends were cut back, 2 bases at V and 2 bases at J, with 10 bases in the middle. This CDR3 is built from 15 residues. Here the CDR3 reads CASSEFGRAYNEQFF. The CDR3 nucleotides are TGTGCCAGCAGTGAATTCGGGAGAGCCTACAATGAGCAGTTCTTC.

The chain has TRBV6-6 and TRBJ1-5, with D hard to call. Germline CDR1 MNHNY, CDR2 SVGAGI (reference sequence). V gave up 6 bases and J gave up 7 bases, with 16 bases separating them. The CDR3 length is 14 residues. CDR3 loop: CASRVGVGWQPQHF. CDR3 in DNA: TGTGCCAGCAGAGTCGGGGTAGGCTGGCAGCCCCAGCATTTT.

This clone was picked up a small number of times. The genes are TRBV11-2 and TRBJ1-5; 9 bases are a match to TRBD1. The germline V gene has CDR1 SGHAT and CDR2 FQNNGV. V lost 5 bases, J lost 5 bases, and 4 bases stayed unmatched. There are 14 residues in the CDR3. The DNA for the CDR3 is TGTGCCAGCAGCCCGGACAGGGGATATCAGCCCCAGCATTTT. It codes for CASSPDRGYQPQHF.

This sequence joins TRBV28 and TRBJ2-7, with a possible D match to TRBD2 (5 bases). The CDR3 is made up of 13 amino acids. From germline, CDR1 is MDHEN and CDR2 SYDVKM. Trimming took off 5 bases at V and 6 bases at J, with 14 bases between the two ends. The CDR3 loop is CASSPPLEGEQYF. The CDR3, as DNA: TGTGCCAGCAGTCCTCCACTAGAAGGCGAGCAGTACTTC.

V usage is TRBV28 and J usage is TRBJ1-5, with TRBD1 matching over 7 bases. CDR1 MDHEN and CDR2 SYDVKM come from the germline V gene. After removal of 6 bases from V and 7 bases from J, the junction contained 15 bases not matched to a gene. The CDR3 is made up of 16 amino acids. The CDR3 spells CASRRALLQGTQPQHF. DNA of the CDR3: TGTGCCAGCAGACGCGCTTTATTACAGGGGACGCAGCCCCAGCATTTT.

This chain joins TRBV5-1 and TRBJ1-1; D is unresolved. V dropped 4 bases and J dropped 2 bases, with 9 bases sitting between them. CDR1 is SGHRS, CDR2 YFSETQ, per germline. The CDR3 spans 13 residues. The CDR3 sequence: CASSLTTNTEAFF. The CDR3 DNA follows: TGCGCCAGCAGCCTTACCACTAACACTGAAGCTTTCTTT.

This chain connects TRBV7-2 to TRBJ2-1; 7 nucleotides align to TRBD2. The CDR3 runs to 12 residues. The germline V gene encodes CDR1 SGHTA and CDR2 FQGNSA. The V gene end was trimmed by 5 bases and the J gene end by 8 bases; junction bases not matched to a gene: 3. Here the CDR3 DNA reads TGTGCCAGCAGCGGACTAGGAGATGAGCAGTTCTTC. This translates into CASSGLGDEQFF.

The chain links TRBV5-1 to TRBJ1-2; no reliable D call. CDR1 and CDR2 (germline): SGHRS, YFSETQ. V shed 3 bases and J shed 8 bases, with 14 bases lying between them. This CDR3 spans 13 amino acids. DNA for the CDR3: TGCGCCAGCAGCTGGGAGCGAGGCAGGGGCTACACCTTC. Amino acids: CASSWERGRGYTF.

CDR3 DNA: TGTGCCAGCTCACCCTCCCGTAGCGGGAGAGTAGAGACCCAGTACTTC. This translates into CASSPSRSGRVETQYF. The chain employs TRBV18 and TRBJ2-5; TRBD2 aligns across 9 bases. In germline, CDR1 is KGHSH, CDR2 LQKENI. The CDR3 has 16 amino acids. The V gene end was trimmed by 3 bases and the J gene end by 4 bases; junction bases not matched to a gene: 9.

The rearrangement uses TRBV7-9 and TRBJ1-1, with D uncertain. This CDR3 region has 13 residues. CDR1 SEHNR and CDR2 FQNEAQ come from the germline V gene (reference sequence). Trimming stripped 0 bases from V and 7 bases from J, with 9 bases between. CDR3 nucleotide sequence: TGTGCCAGCAGCTTAGCTGGCCAGCGTGAAGCTTTCTTT. Protein sequence: CASSLAGQREAFF.

The chain couples TRBV5-4 to TRBJ2-1; D is unresolved. The V end lost 3 bases, the J end lost 5 bases, and 9 bases lay between the germline ends. The CDR3 consists of 13 residues. Germline V lookup: CDR1 SGHNT, CDR2 YYREEE (reference sequence). CDR3 DNA: TGTGCCAGCAGCTCAATAGTCAACAATGAGCAGTTCTTC. Residues: CASSSIVNNEQFF. The variable domain in full, with the rest retrieved from reference TRBV5-4 and TRBJ2-1, is ETGVTQSPTHLIKTRGQQVTLRCSSQSGHNTVSWYQQALGQGPQFIFQYYREEENGRGNFPPRFSGLQFPNYSSELNVNALELDDSALYLCASSSIVNNEQFFGPGTRLTVL.

This clone was counted between two and nine times. The chain has TRBV19 and TRBJ2-7; D might be TRBD1 (5 bases). V dropped 5 bases and J dropped 1 base, with 15 bases sitting between them. This CDR3 is built from 15 residues. CDR1 and CDR2 (germline): LNHDA, SQIVND (reference sequence). The CDR3 spells CASSLGLGESYEQYF. CDR3 sequence (DNA): TGTGCCAGTAGTTTGGGGCTAGGAGAATCCTACGAGCAGTACTTC.

The chain combines TRBV27 with TRBJ1-1; the match to TRBD1 covers 7 bases. The CDR3 length is 14 residues. V shed 3 bases, J shed 1 base, and the junction held 2 bases outside the gene matches. Germline V gene sequence: CDR1 MNHEY, CDR2 SMNVEV (reference sequence). The CDR3 here is CASSLGQKNTEAFF. For the CDR3, the DNA is TGTGCCAGCAGTTTGGGACAGAAGAACACTGAAGCTTTCTTT.

The chain carries TRBV5-4 and TRBJ2-3; weak D call: TRBD2 (5 bases). The CDR3 extends over 16 amino acids. Trimming shortened V by 2 bases and J by 0 bases, and 13 bases separated the two germline ends. Germline-derived CDR1 and CDR2 are SGHNT and YYREEE (reference sequence). DNA for the CDR3: TGTGCCAGCAGCTTAAGAAGCGGAGCTAGCACAGATACGCAGTATTTT. Protein sequence: CASSLRSGASTDTQYF.

DNA for the CDR3: TGTGCCAGCAGCCGTGGACAGGGGGGCCAAGAGACCCAGTACTTC. The encoded protein is CASSRGQGGQETQYF. This sequence joins TRBV4-2 and TRBJ2-5, with 10 bases identical to TRBD1. This CDR3 has 15 residues. CDR1 is LGHNA and CDR2 is YNFKEQ in the germline V gene. V shed 4 bases and J 1 base; nucleotides not matched to a gene: 3.

The rearrangement links TRBV4-1 to TRBJ2-7; 14 bases fit TRBD2. V dropped 0 bases and J dropped 9; count of bases not matched to a gene: 7. Germline CDR1 MGHRA, CDR2 YSYEKL. The length of the CDR3 is 16 residues. The CDR3 DNA follows: TGCGCCAGCAGCCAAGAAGGGACTAGCGGGAGTGCTGGGCAGTACTTC. This codes for CASSQEGTSGSAGQYF.

This clone occurred once. The gene calls are TRBV4-1 and TRBJ1-5; D call uncertain. There are 14 residues in the CDR3. The germline V gene has CDR1 MGHRA and CDR2 YSYEKL. The ends were cut back, 2 bases at V and 2 bases at J, with 7 bases in the middle. CDR3 sequence: CASSQRQGNQPQHF. The DNA for the CDR3 is TGCGCCAGCAGCCAACGGCAGGGCAATCAGCCCCAGCATTTT.

This clone was picked up many times. This sequence joins TRBV25-1 and TRBJ2-3; 7 bases map to TRBD1. Germline V lookup: CDR1 MGHDK, CDR2 SYGVNS. V lost 2 bases, J lost 0 bases, and 2 bases stayed unmatched. The CDR3 consists of 15 residues. The CDR3 sequence: CASSEGTASTDTQYF. For the CDR3, the DNA is TGTGCCAGCAGTGAAGGGACAGCTAGCACAGATACGCAGTATTTT.

This clone was counted a single time. This chain links TRBV5-1 with TRBJ2-7; 7 nucleotides match TRBD1. Germline V gene sequence: CDR1 SGHRS, CDR2 YFSETQ. V shed 0 bases, J shed 0 bases, and the junction held 3 bases outside the gene matches. CDR3 length: 15 amino acids. The CDR3 nucleotides read TGCGCCAGCAGCTTGGAAGGGGGCTCCTCCTACGAGCAGTACTTC. It translates to CASSLEGGSSYEQYF.

This sequence joins TRBV4-1 and TRBJ2-3; TRBD2 matches 9 bases. The V gene end was trimmed by 10 bases and the J gene end by 5 bases; junction bases not matched to a gene: 10. The CDR3 is made up of 14 amino acids. CDR1 is MGHRA, CDR2 YSYEKL, per germline. The CDR3 DNA reads TGCGCCATCAGTAGCGGGAGAGACGGAGATACGCAGTATTTT. It is translated as CAISSGRDGDTQYF.

CDR3 in amino acids: CASSFSSGLASDTQYF. The CDR3 DNA follows: TGTGCCAGCAGTTTCTCTTCGGGACTAGCCTCAGATACGCAGTATTTT. The chain recombines TRBV27 with TRBJ2-3; 9 positions agree with TRBD2. Trimming cost V 3 bases and J 4 bases; bases outside gene matches: 8. The CDR3 totals 16 residues. Germline loops: CDR1 MNHEY, CDR2 SMNVEV (reference sequence).

V usage is TRBV5-1 and J usage is TRBJ2-7, with TRBD2 matching 11 bases. Trimming removed 0 bases from V and 6 bases from J; junction bases left unmatched: 11. The CDR3 has 17 residues. Germline values: CDR1 SGHRS, CDR2 YFSETQ. CDR3 DNA sequence: TGCGCCAGCAGCTTGGGCATGACTAGCGGGACCCGCGGCGAGCAGTACTTC. It specifies CASSLGMTSGTRGEQYF.